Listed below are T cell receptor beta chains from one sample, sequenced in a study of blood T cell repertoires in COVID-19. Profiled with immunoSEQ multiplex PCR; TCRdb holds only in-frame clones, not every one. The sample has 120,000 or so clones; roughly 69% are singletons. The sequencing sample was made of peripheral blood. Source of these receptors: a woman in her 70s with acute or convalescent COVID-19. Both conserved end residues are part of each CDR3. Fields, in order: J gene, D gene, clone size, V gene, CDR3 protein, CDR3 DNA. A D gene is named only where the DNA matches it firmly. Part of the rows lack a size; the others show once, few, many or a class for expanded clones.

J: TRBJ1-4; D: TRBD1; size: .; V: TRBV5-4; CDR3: CASSLGQGARKLFF; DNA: TGTGCCAGCAGCTTAGGACAGGGGGCTCGGAAACTGTTTTTT
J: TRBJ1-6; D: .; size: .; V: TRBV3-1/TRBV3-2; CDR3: CASTQDWRAPGRKPYNSPLHF; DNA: TGTGCCAGCACCCAGGATTGGAGGGCTCCAGGGAGAAAGCCCTATAATTCACCCCTCCACTTT
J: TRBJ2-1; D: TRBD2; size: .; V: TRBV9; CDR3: CASSVRGVDEQFF; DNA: TGTGCCAGCAGCGTACGGGGGGTGGATGAGCAGTTCTTC
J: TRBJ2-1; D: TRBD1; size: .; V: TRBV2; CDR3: CASPGQGADEQFF; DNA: TGTGCCAGCCCGGGACAGGGGGCGGATGAGCAGTTCTTC
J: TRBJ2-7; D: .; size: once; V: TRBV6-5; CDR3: CASSTGQAPYEQYF; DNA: TGTGCCAGCAGCACCGGCCAGGCGCCCTACGAGCAGTACTTC
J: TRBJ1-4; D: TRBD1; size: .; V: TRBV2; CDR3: CASSVQGDLNEKLFF; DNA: TGTGCCAGCAGTGTACAGGGGGATTTGAATGAAAAACTGTTTTTT
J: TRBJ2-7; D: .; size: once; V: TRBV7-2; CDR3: CASSPPRRSEQYF; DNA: TGTGCCAGCAGCCCGCCGCGGCGCTCCGAGCAGTACTTC
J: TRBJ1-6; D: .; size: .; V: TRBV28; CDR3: CASLGIFNSPLHF; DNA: TGTGCCAGCCTCGGGATCTTTAATTCACCCCTCCACTTT
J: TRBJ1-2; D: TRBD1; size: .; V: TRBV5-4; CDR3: CASSLAGTGIGYGYTF; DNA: TGTGCCAGCAGCTTAGCCGGGACAGGGATAGGCTATGGCTACACCTTC
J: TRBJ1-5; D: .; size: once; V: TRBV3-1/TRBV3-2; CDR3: CASSQGGPNQPQHF; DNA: TGTGCCAGCAGCCAAGGAGGGCCCAATCAGCCCCAGCATTTT
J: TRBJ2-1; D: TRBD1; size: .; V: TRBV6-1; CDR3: CASGTGDMNGQFF; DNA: TGTGCCAGCGGGACAGGGGACATGAACGGGCAGTTCTTC
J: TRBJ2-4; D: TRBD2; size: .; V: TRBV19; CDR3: CASSPRGLAGNIQYF; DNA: TGTGCCAGTAGTCCAAGGGGACTAGCGGGGAACATTCAGTACTTC
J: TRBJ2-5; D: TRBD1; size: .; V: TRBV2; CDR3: CASSGRDRGKGRRTQYF; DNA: TGTGCCAGCAGTGGCCGGGACAGGGGTAAAGGGCGAAGGACCCAGTACTTC
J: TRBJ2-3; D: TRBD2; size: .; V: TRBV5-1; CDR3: CASKRVGGRATDTQYF; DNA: TGCGCCAGCAAGAGGGTCGGCGGGAGGGCCACAGATACGCAGTATTTT
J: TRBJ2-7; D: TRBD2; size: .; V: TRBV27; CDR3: CASSLAGARTEQYF; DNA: TGTGCCAGCAGTTTAGCGGGAGCAAGGACCGAGCAGTACTTC
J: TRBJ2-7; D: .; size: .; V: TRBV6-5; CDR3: CASRSISYEQYF; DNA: TGTGCCAGCAGGTCAATTTCCTACGAGCAGTACTTC
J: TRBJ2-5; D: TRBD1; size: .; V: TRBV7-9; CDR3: CASSLGQGKRRETQYF; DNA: TGTGCCAGCAGCTTGGGACAGGGAAAGAGGCGAGAGACCCAGTACTTC
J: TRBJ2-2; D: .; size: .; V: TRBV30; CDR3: CASRPQYGELFF; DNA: TGTGCCTCGCGGCCGCAATACGGGGAGCTGTTTTTT
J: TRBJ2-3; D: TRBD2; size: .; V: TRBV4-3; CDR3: CASSQEGAGSTDTQYF; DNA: TGCGCCAGCAGCCAAGAAGGAGCGGGGAGCACAGATACGCAGTATTTT
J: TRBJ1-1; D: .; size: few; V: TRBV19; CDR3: CASDSMNTEAFF; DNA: TGTGCCAGCGACAGTATGAACACTGAAGCTTTCTTT
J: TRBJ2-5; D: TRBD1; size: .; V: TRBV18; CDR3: CASSKLDRGIQETQYF; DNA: TGTGCCAGCTCCAAGTTGGACAGGGGGATTCAAGAGACCCAGTACTTC
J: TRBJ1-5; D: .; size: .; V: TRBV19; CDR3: CASSKDSNQPQHF; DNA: TGTGCCAGTAGTAAGGACTCCAATCAGCCCCAGCATTTT
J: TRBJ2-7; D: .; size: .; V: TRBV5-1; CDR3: CASTLGGGRYEQYF; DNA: TGCGCCAGCACCCTGGGGGGGGGCCGATACGAGCAGTACTTC
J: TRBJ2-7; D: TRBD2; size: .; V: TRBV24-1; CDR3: CARKREGYYEQYF; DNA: TGTGCCCGAAAGCGGGAGGGTTACTACGAGCAGTACTTC
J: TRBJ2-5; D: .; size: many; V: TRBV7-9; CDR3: CASRRLTGGETQYF; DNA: TGTGCCAGCAGAAGATTAACTGGCGGGGAGACCCAGTACTTC
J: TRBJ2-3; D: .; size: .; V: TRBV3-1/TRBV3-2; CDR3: CASSLDYRAQYF; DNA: TGTGCCAGCAGCCTGGATTATCGGGCGCAGTATTTT